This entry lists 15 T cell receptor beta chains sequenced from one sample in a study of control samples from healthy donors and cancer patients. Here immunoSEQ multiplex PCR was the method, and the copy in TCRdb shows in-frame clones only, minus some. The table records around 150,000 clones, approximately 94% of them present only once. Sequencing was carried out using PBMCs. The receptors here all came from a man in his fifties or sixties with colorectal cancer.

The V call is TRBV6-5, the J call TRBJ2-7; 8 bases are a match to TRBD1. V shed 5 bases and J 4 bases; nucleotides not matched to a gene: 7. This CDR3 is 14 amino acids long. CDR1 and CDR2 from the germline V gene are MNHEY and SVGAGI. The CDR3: CASSLGQGPYEQYF. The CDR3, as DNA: TGTGCCAGCAGTCTTGGACAGGGACCTTACGAGCAGTACTTC.

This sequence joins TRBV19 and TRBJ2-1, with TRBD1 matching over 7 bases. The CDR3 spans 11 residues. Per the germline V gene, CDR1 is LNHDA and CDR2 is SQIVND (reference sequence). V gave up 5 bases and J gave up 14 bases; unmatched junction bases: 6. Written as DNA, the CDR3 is TGTGCCAGTAGTGGACAGGTGAAAAAGTTCTTC. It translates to CASSGQVKKFF.

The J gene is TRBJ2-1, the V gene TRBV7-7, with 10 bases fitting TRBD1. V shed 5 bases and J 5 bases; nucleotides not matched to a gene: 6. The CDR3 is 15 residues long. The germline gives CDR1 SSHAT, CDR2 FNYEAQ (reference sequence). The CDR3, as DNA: TGTGCCAGCAGCCAATTGGGACAGGGGCACAATGAGCAGTTCTTC. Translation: CASSQLGQGHNEQFF.

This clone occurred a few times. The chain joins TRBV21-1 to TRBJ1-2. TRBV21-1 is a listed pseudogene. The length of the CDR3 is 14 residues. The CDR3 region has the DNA TGTGCCAGCAGAAAAGGGGTAGAGTTATATGGCTACACCTTC. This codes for CASRKGVELYGYTF.

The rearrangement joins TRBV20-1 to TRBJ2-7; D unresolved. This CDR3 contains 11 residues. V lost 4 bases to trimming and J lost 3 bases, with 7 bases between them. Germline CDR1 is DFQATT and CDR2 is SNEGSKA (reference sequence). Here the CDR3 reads CSATNYYEQYF. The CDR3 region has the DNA TGCAGTGCTACAAACTACTACGAGCAGTACTTC.

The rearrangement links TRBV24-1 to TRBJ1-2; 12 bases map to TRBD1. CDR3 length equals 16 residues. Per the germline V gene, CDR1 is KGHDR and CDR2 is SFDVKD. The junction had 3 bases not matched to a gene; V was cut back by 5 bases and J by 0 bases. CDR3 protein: CATSGGDRGPNYGYTF. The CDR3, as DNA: TGTGCCACCAGTGGCGGGGACAGGGGGCCTAACTATGGCTACACCTTC.

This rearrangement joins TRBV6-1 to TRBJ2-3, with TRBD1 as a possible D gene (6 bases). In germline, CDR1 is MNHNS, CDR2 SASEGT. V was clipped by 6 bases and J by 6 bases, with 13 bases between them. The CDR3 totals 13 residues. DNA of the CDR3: TGTGCCAGCAGGGGCAGGGGCGCGGATACGCAGTATTTT. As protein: CASRGRGADTQYF.

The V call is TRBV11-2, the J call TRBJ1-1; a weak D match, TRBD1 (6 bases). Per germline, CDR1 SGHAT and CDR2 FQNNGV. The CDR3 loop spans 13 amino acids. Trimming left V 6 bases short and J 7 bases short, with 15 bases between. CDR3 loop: CASRIQTGNEAFF. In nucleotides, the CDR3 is TGTGCCAGCAGGATCCAGACAGGTAATGAAGCTTTCTTT.

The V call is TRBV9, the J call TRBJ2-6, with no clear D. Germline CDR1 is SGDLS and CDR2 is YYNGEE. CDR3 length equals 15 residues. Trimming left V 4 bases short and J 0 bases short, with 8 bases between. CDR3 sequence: CASSPQSSGANVLTF. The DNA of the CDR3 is TGTGCCAGCAGCCCCCAAAGCTCTGGGGCCAACGTCCTGACTTTC.

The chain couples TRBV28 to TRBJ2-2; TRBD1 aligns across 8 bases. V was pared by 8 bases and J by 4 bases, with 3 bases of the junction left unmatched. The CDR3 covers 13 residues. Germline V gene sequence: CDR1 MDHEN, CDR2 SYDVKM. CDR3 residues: CASCTGGTGELFF. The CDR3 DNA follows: TGTGCCAGCTGCACAGGGGGCACCGGGGAGCTGTTTTTT.

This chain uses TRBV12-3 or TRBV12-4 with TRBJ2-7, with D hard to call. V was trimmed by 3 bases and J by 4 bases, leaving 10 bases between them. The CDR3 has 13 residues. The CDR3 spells CASSLERPYEQYF. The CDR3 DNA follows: TGTGCCAGCAGTTTGGAACGGCCATACGAGCAGTACTTC.

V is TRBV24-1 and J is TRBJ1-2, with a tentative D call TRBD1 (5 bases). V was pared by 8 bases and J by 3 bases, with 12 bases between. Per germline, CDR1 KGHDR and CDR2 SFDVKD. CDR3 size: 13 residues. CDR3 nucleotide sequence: TGTGCCACCAATGGAGGGGCGGACTATGGCTACACCTTC. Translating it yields CATNGGADYGYTF.

The CDR3 region is CASSLSRSYEQYF. DNA of the CDR3: TGCGCCAGCAGCTTGTCCCGCTCCTACGAGCAGTACTTC. This rearrangement joins TRBV5-1 to TRBJ2-7; no clear D. Germline V lookup: CDR1 SGHRS, CDR2 YFSETQ. The CDR3 contains 13 residues. V dropped 1 base and J dropped 0 bases, with 5 bases sitting between them.

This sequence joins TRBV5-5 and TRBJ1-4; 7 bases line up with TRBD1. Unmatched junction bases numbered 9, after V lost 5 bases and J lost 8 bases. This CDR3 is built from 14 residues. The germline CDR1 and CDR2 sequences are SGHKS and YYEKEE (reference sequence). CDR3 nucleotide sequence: TGTGCCAGCAGTTATAAGGGGGCTGGGGAAAAACTGTTTTTT. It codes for CASSYKGAGEKLFF.

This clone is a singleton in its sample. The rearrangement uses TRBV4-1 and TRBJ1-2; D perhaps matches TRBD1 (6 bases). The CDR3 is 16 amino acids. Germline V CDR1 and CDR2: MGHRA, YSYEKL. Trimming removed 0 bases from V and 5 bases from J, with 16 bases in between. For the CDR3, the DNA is TGCGCCAGCAGCCAAGATGCGGGGGCTGCTCTGTATGGCTACACCTTC. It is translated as CASSQDAGAALYGYTF.